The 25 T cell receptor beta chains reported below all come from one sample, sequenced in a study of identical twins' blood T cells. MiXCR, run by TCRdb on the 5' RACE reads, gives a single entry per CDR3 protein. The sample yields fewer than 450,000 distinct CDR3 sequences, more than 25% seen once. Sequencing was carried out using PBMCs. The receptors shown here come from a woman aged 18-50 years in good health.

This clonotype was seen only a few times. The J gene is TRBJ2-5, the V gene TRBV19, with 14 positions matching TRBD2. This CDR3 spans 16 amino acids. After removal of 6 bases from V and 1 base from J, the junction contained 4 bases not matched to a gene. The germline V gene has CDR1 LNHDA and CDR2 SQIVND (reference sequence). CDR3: CASSGLAGGLQETQYF. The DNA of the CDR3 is TGTGCCAGTAGCGGACTAGCGGGGGGCCTCCAAGAGACCCAGTACTTC.

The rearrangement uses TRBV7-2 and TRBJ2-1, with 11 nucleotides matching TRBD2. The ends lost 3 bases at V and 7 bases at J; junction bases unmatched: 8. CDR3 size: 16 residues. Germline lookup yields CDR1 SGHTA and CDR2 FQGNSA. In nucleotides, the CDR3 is TGTGCCAGCAGCTTGGACCCGGGACTAGCGGTTAATGAGCAGTTCTTC. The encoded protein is CASSLDPGLAVNEQFF.

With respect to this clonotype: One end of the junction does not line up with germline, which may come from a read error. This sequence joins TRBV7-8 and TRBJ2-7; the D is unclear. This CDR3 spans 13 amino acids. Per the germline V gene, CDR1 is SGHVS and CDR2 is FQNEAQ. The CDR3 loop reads CASGFSPSYEQYF. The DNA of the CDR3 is TGTGCCAGCGGCTTTAGCCCTTCCTACGAGCAGTACTTC.

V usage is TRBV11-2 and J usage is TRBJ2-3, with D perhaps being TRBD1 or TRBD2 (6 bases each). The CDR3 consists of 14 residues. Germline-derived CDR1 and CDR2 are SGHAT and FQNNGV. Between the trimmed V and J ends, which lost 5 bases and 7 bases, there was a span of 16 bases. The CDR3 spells CASSEVTGRNTQYF. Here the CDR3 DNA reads TGTGCCAGCAGCGAAGTAACAGGGAGGAATACGCAGTATTTT.

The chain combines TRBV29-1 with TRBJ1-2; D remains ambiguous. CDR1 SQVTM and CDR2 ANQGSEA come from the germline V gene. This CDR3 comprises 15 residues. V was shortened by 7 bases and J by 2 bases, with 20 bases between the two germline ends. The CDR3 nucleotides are TGCAGCGGGTCAGACTACGCTCGGGGAAACTATGGCTACACCTTC. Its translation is CSGSDYARGNYGYTF.

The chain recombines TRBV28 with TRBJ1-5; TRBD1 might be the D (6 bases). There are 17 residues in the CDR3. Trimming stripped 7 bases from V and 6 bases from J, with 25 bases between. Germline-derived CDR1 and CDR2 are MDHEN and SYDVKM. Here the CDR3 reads CASTDTRRGRGFQPQHF. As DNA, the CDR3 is TGTGCCAGCACCGATACAAGACGGGGCAGGGGATTTCAGCCCCAGCATTTT. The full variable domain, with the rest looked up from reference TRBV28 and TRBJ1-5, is DVKVTQSSRYLVKRTGEKVFLECVQDMDHENMFWYRQDPGLGLRLIYFSYDVKMKEKGDIPEGYSVSREKKERFSLILESASTNQTSMYLCASTDTRRGRGFQPQHFGDGTRLSIL.

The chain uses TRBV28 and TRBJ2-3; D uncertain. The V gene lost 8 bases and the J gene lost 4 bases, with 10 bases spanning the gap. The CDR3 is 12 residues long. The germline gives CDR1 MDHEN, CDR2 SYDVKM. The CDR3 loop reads CASSYRPDTQYF. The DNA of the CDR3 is TGTGCCAGCTCTTATAGACCAGATACGCAGTATTTT.

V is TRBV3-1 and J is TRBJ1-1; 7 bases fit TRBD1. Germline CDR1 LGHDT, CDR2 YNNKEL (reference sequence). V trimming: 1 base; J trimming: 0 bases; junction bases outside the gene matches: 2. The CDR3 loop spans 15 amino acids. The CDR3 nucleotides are TGTGCCAGCAGCCAAGGAGACAGGGTGAACACTGAAGCTTTCTTT. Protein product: CASSQGDRVNTEAFF.

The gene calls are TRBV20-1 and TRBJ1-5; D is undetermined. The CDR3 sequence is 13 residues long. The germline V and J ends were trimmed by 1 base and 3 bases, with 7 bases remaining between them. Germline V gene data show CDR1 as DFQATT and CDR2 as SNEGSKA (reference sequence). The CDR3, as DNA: TGCAGTGCTAGAGGGGAGCCCAATCAGCCCCAGCATTTT. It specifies CSARGEPNQPQHF.

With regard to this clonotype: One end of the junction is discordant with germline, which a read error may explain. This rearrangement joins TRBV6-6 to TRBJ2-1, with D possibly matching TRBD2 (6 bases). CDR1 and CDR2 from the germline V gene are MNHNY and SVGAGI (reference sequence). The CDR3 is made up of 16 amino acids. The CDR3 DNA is TGTGCCAGCAGTTCGCGGGACCGGACCTCCTACAATGGGCAGTTCTTC. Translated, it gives CASSSRDRTSYNGQFF.

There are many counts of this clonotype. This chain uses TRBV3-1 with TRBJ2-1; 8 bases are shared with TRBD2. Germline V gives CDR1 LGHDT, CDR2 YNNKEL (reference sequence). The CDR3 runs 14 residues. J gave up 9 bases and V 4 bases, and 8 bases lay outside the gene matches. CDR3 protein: CASSLGLGVSEQFF. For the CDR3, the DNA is TGTGCCAGCAGCCTGGGACTAGGAGTTAGTGAGCAGTTCTTC.

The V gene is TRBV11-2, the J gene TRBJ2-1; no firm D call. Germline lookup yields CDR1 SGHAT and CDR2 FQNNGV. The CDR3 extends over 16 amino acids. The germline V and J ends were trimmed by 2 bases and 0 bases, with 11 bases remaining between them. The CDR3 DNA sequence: TGTGCCAGCAGCTTAACGGTGGTTAGCTCCTACAATGAGCAGTTCTTC. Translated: CASSLTVVSSYNEQFF. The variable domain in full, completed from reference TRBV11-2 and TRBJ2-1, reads EAGVAQSPRYKIIEKRQSVAFWCNPISGHATLYWYQQILGQGPKLLIQFQNNGVVDDSQLPKDRFSAERLKGVDSTLKIQPAKLEDSAVYLCASSLTVVSSYNEQFFGPGTRLTVL.

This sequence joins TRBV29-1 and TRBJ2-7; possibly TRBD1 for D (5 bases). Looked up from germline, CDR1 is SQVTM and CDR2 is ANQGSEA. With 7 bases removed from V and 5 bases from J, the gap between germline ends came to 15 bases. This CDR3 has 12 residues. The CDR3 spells CSALRVTHEQYF. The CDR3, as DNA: TGCAGCGCCCTCAGGGTTACCCACGAGCAGTACTTC.

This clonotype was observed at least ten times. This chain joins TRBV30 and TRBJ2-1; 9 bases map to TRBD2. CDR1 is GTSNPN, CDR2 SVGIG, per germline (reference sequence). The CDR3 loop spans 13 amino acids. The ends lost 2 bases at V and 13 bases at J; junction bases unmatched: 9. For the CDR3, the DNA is TGTGCCTGGAGTCTGGGTAGCGGGAGTAGTCAGTTCTTC. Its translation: CAWSLGSGSSQFF.

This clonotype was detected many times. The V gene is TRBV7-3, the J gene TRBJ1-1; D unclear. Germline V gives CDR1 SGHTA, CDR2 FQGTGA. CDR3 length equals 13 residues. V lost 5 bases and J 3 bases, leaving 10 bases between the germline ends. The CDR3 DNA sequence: TGTGCCAGCAGCGCTGACTCCTACACTGAAGCTTTCTTT. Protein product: CASSADSYTEAFF.

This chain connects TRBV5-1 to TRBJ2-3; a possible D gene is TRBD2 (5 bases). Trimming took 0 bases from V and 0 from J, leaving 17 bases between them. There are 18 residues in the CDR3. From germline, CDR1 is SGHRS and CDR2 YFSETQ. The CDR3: CASSLGATSDTSTDTQYF. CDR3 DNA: TGCGCCAGCAGCTTGGGGGCTACTAGTGACACTAGCACAGATACGCAGTATTTT.

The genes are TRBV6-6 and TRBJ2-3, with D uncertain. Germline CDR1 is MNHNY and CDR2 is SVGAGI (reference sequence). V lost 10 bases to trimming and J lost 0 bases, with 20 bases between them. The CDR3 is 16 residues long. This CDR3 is CATKNSLRSSTDTQYF. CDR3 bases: TGTGCCACCAAGAACAGCCTCCGGAGTAGCACAGATACGCAGTATTTT.

The CDR3 region has the DNA TGTGCCAGCAGTGACGCGTTGGACAGGAACACTGAAGCTTTCTTT. This codes for CASSDALDRNTEAFF. The gene calls are TRBV27 and TRBJ1-1; a weak D match, TRBD1 (6 bases). This CDR3 has 15 amino acids. Trimming removed 5 bases at V and 1 base at J, with 14 bases between. Per germline, CDR1 MNHEY and CDR2 SMNVEV (reference sequence).

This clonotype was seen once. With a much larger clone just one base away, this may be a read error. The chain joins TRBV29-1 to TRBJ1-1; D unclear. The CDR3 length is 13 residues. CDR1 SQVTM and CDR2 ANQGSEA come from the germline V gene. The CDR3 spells CSVSPGMNTEASF. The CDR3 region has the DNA TGCAGCGTTTCTCCGGGGATGAACACTGAAGCTTCCTTT.

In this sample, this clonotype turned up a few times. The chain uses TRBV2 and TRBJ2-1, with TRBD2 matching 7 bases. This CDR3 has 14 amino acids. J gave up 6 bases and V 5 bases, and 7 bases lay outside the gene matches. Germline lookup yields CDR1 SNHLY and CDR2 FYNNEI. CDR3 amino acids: CASSRRESGNEQFF. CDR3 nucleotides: TGTGCCAGCAGTCGGCGGGAGTCTGGCAATGAGCAGTTCTTC.

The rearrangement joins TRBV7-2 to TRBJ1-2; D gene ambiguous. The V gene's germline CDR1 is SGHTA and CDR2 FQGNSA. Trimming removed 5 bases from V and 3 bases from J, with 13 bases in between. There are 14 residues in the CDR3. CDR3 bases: TGTGCCAGCAGCCTGGTGGCGGACGACTATGGCTACACCTTC. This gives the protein CASSLVADDYGYTF.

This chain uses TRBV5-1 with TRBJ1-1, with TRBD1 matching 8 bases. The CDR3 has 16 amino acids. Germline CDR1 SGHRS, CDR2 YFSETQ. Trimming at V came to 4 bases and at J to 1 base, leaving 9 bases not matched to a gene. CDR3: CASSPGTGYPNTEAFF. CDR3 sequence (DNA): TGCGCCAGCAGCCCTGGGACAGGCTACCCGAACACTGAAGCTTTCTTT.

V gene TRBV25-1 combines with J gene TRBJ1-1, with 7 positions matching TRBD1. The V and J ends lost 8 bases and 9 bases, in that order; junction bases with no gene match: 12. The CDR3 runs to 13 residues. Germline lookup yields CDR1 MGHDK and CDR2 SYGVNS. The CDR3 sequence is CASSAGQPRQAFF. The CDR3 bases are TGTGCCAGCTCCGCGGGACAGCCGCGCCAAGCTTTCTTT.

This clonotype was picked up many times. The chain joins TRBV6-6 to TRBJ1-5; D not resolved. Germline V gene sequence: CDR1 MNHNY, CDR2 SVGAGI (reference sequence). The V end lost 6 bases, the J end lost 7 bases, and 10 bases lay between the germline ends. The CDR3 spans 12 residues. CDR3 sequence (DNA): TGTGCCAGCAGACCGGCCAACCAGCCCCAGCATTTT. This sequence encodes CASRPANQPQHF.

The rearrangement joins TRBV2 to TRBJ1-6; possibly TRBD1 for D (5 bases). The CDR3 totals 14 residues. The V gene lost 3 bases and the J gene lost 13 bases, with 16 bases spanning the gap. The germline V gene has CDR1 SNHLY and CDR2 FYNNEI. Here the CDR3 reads CASSDFGASDPLHF. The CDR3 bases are TGTGCCAGCAGTGATTTTGGGGCATCGGACCCCCTCCACTTT. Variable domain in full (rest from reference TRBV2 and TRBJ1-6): EPEVTQTPSHQVTQMGQEVILRCVPISNHLYFYWYRQILGQKVEFLVSFYNNEISEKSEIFDDQFSVERPDGSNFTLKIRSTKLEDSAMYFCASSDFGASDPLHFGNGTRLTVT.